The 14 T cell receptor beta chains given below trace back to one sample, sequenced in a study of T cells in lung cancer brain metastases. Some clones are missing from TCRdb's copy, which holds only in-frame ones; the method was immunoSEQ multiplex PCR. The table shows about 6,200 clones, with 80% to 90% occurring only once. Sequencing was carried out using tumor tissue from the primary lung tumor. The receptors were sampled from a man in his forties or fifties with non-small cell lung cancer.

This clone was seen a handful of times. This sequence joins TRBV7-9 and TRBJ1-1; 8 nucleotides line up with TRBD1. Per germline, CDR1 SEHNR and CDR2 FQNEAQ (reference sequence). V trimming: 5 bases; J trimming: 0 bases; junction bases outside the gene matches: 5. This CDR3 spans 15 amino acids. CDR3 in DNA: TGTGCCAGCAGCCCTCGACAGGGGATGAACACTGAAGCTTTCTTT. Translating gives CASSPRQGMNTEAFF.

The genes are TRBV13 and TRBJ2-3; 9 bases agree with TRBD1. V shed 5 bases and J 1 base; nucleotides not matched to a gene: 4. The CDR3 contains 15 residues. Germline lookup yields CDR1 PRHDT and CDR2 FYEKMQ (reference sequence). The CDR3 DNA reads TGTGCCAGCAGCCCCCGACAGGGGGGCACAGATACGCAGTATTTT. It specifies CASSPRQGGTDTQYF. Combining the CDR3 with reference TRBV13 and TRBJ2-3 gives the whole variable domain AAGVIQSPRHLIKEKRETATLKCYPIPRHDTVYWYQQGPGQDPQFLISFYEKMQSDKGSIPDRFSAQQFSDYHSELNMSSLELGDSALYFCASSPRQGGTDTQYFGPGTRLTVL.

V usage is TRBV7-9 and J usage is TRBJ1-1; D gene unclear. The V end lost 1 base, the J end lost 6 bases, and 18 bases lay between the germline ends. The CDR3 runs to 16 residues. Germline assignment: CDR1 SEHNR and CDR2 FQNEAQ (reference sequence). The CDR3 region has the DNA TGTGCCAGCAGCTTAGTATCCAGGACCCGCTCGCCTGAAGCTTTCTTT. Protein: CASSLVSRTRSPEAFF.

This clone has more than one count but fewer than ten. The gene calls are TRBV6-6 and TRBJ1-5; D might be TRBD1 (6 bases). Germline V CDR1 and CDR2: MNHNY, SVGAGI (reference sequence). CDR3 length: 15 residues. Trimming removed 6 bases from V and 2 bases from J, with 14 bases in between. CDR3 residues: CASRETGSGNQPQHF. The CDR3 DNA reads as TGTGCCAGCAGAGAGACAGGCTCGGGCAATCAGCCCCAGCATTTT.

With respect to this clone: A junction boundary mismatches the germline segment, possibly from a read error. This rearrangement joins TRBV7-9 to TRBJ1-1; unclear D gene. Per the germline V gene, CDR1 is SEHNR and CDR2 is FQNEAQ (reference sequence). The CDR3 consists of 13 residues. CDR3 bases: TGTGCCAGCAGCTTAGGCAGGCCGAGTGAAGCTTTTTTT. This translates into CASSLGRPSEAFF.

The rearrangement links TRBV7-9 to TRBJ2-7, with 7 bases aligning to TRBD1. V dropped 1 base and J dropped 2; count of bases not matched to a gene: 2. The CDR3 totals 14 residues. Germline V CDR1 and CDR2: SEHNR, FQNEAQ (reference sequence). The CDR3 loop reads CASSLGQGAYEQYF. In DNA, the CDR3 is TGTGCCAGCAGCTTAGGGCAGGGGGCCTACGAGCAGTACTTC.

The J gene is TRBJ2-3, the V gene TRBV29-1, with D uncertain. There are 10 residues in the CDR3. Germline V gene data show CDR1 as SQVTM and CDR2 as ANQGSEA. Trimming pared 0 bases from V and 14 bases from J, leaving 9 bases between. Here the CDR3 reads CSVEDTTGYF. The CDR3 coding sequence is TGCAGCGTTGAAGACACGACTGGGTATTTT.

The CDR3 DNA follows: TGTGCCAGCAGGGGAGCCTCTGGAAACACCATATATTTT. Translated, it gives CASRGASGNTIYF. The V and J genes are TRBV9 and TRBJ1-3; D unclear. The CDR3 runs to 13 residues. Per the germline V gene, CDR1 is SGDLS and CDR2 is YYNGEE. V lost 5 bases and J 0 bases, leaving 6 bases between the germline ends. The whole variable domain, filled in from reference TRBV9 and TRBJ1-3, reads DSGVTQTPKHLITATGQRVTLRCSPRSGDLSVYWYQQSLDQGLQFLIQYYNGEERAKGNILERFSAQQFPDLHSELNLSSLELGDSALYFCASRGASGNTIYFGEGSWLTVV.

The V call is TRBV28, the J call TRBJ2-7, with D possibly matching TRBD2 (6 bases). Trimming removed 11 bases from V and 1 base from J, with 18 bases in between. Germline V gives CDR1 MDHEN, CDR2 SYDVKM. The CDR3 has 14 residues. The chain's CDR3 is CAARGGRASYEQYF. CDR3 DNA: TGTGCCGCCCGGGGAGGCAGGGCATCCTACGAGCAGTACTTC.

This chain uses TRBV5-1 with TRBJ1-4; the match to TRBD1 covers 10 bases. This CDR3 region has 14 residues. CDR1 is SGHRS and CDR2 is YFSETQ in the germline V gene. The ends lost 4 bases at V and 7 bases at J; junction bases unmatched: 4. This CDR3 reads CASSPGQGIEKLFF. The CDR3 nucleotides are TGCGCCAGCAGCCCGGGACAGGGGATTGAAAAACTGTTTTTT.

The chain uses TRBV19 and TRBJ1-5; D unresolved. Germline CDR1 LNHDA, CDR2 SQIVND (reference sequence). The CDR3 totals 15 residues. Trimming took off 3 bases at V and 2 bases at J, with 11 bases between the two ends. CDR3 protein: CASSIGQIGNQPQHF. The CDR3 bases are TGTGCCAGTAGTATTGGGCAGATTGGCAATCAGCCCCAGCATTTT.

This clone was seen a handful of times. This CDR3 is CSVEKNTEAFF. CDR3 DNA sequence: TGCAGCGTTGAAAAGAACACTGAAGCTTTCTTT. The chain links TRBV29-1 to TRBJ1-1; no firm D call. V gave up 2 bases and J gave up 1 base, with 2 bases separating them. Germline V gene lookup returns CDR1 SQVTM and CDR2 ANQGSEA. The CDR3 is 11 residues long. The variable domain in full, with the rest retrieved from reference TRBV29-1 and TRBJ1-1, is SAVISQKPSRDICQRGTSLTIQCQVDSQVTMMFWYRQQPGQSLTLIATANQGSEATYESGFVIDKFPISRPNLTFSTLTVSNMSPEDSSIYLCSVEKNTEAFFGQGTRLTVV.

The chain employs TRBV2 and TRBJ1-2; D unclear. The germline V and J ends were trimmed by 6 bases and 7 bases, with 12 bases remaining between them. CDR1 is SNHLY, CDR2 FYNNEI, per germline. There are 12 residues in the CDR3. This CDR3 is CASRDQVVGYTF. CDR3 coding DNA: TGTGCCAGCAGGGATCAGGTGGTTGGCTACACCTTC.

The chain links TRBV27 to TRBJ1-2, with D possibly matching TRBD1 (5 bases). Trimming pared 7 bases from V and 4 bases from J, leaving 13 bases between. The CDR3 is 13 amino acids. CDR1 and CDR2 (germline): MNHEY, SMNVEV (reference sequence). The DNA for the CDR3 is TGTGCCAGCAAGTCGGGGCCGGGCTATGGCTACACCTTC. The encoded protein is CASKSGPGYGYTF.